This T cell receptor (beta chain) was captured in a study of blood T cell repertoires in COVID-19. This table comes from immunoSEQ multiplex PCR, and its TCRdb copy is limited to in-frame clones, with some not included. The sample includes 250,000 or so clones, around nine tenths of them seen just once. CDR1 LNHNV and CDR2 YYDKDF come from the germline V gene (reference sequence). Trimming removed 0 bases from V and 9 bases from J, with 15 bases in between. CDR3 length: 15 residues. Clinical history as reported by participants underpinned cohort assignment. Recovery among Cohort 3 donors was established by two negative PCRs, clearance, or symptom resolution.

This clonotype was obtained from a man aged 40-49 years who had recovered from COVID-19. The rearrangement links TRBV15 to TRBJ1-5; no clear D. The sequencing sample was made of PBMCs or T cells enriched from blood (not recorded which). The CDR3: CATSRDAAGMRPQHF. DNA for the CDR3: TGTGCCACCAGCAGAGATGCAGCCGGGATGAGGCCCCAGCATTTT.